The sequence of this T cell receptor beta chain was determined in a study of blood T cell repertoires in COVID-19. Study details: Acute-phase and convalescent COVID-19 samples originated in the United States, Italy and Spain. T cells, B-cell-depleted T cells, or PBMCs supplied cDNA or gDNA.

The CDR3 length is 16 residues. V lost 7 bases to trimming and J lost 5 bases, with 23 bases between them. Per germline, CDR1 SGHTA and CDR2 FQGNSA. Original processing methods: By means of reference gene primer amplification, nucleated cell counts were estimated. TCRdb's table, derived via immunoSEQ multiplex PCR, lists solely in-frame clones and lacks some. V and J calls and clone size follow that table, whereas D and trimming were derived from the DNA. The sample lists around 75,000 clones, nearly 90% seen once, with 4% to 6.5% in the top ten. The J gene is TRBJ1-2, the V gene TRBV7-2; D is possibly TRBD1 (5 bases). Input material: peripheral blood. The source is a man aged 50 to 60 with acute or convalescent COVID-19. The CDR3 DNA reads TGTGCCAGCAATCTTGGCGGGACGCCTGACATTTATGGCTACACCTTC. Its translation is CASNLGGTPDIYGYTF.